This passage covers 18 T cell receptor beta chains from one sample sequenced in a study of response to subunit inactivated influenza vaccine. One entry per CDR3 protein results from TCRdb running MiXCR on the RT-PCR reads. The sample has hundreds of thousands of distinct CDR3 sequences; approximately 18% are singletons. The sequences come from PBMCs from blood, collected around 5 days after vaccination. Receptor source: a man aged 50 or older who received an inactivated influenza vaccine.

The genes are TRBV7-2 and TRBJ2-7, with 10 bases that match TRBD2. The length of the CDR3 is 17 residues. From germline, CDR1 is SGHTA and CDR2 FQGNSA. The trim removed 2 bases at V and 0 bases at J, leaving 7 bases unmatched. The CDR3 protein is CASSLSALAGDSYEQYF. DNA of the CDR3: TGTGCCAGCAGCTTATCGGCCCTAGCGGGGGACTCCTACGAGCAGTACTTC.

The table lists this clonotype with a few counts. J is TRBJ1-1 and V is TRBV4-3; D may be TRBD1 (6 bases). The CDR3 runs to 16 residues. Germline V CDR1 and CDR2: LGHNA, YSLEER. Trimming removed 0 bases at V and 3 bases at J, with 14 bases between. CDR3 DNA sequence: TGCGCCAGCAGCCAAGAATTGGCAGGGGCGTACACTGAAGCTTTCTTT. Protein: CASSQELAGAYTEAFF.

V gene TRBV7-2 combines with J gene TRBJ2-7; 15 bases line up with TRBD2. From germline, CDR1 is SGHTA and CDR2 FQGNSA. The J segment lost 5 bases and the V segment lost 5 bases, leaving 7 bases of the junction unmatched. CDR3 length: 16 residues. Here the CDR3 reads CASSPVGTSGRNEQYF. The CDR3 DNA follows: TGTGCCAGCAGCCCCGTTGGGACTAGCGGGAGGAACGAGCAGTACTTC.

This clonotype was found many times. The chain combines TRBV7-2 with TRBJ2-5, with D possibly called TRBD1 or TRBD2 (5 bases each). The V end was cut by 2 bases, the J end by 4 bases, with 8 bases between. CDR1 is SGHTA and CDR2 is FQGNSA in the germline V gene. The length of the CDR3 is 13 residues. The CDR3 sequence is CASSLRGTETQYF. CDR3 coding DNA: TGTGCCAGCAGCTTAAGAGGGACAGAGACCCAGTACTTC.

This chain connects TRBV29-1 to TRBJ1-1; weak D call: TRBD1 (6 bases). CDR3 length: 12 residues. V was trimmed by 4 bases and J by 5 bases, leaving 11 bases between them. CDR1 and CDR2 (germline): SQVTM, ANQGSEA. This CDR3 reads CSVGRGATEAFF. The CDR3 coding sequence is TGCAGCGTTGGCCGGGGGGCAACTGAAGCTTTCTTT.

The CDR3 spells CASSVDGGTSYNEQFF. DNA of the CDR3: TGTGCCAGCAGCGTAGATGGCGGTACCTCCTACAATGAGCAGTTCTTC. The chain joins TRBV9 to TRBJ2-1; D is unresolved. Germline CDR1 SGDLS, CDR2 YYNGEE. The V and J ends lost 0 bases and 0 bases respectively, with 10 bases between them. CDR3 length: 16 residues.

This chain connects TRBV7-6 to TRBJ1-5; 10 positions match TRBD1. Looked up from germline, CDR1 is SGHVS and CDR2 is FNYEAQ. This CDR3 contains 14 residues. V trimming: 5 bases; J trimming: 4 bases; junction bases outside the gene matches: 2. The CDR3 protein is CASSADRGNQPQHF. DNA of the CDR3: TGTGCCAGCAGCGCGGACAGGGGGAATCAGCCCCAGCATTTT.

This clonotype was observed a few times. V gene TRBV4-2 combines with J gene TRBJ1-6; 8 nucleotides agree with TRBD1. Germline CDR1 LGHNA, CDR2 YNFKEQ. The V and J ends lost 4 bases and 6 bases, in that order; junction bases with no gene match: 8. CDR3 size: 16 residues. The CDR3 spells CASSPETGEFNSPLHF. CDR3 nucleotides: TGTGCCAGCAGCCCGGAGACAGGGGAGTTTAATTCACCCCTCCACTTT.

This clonotype has ten or more counts. This chain uses TRBV6-5 with TRBJ1-1, with D tentatively TRBD1 (6 bases). CDR1 and CDR2 from the germline V gene are MNHEY and SVGAGI. The CDR3 totals 14 residues. Trimming pared 2 bases from V and 2 bases from J, leaving 9 bases between. CDR3 bases: TGTGCCAGCAGTTACGGGACAAAAAACACTGAAGCTTTCTTT. It codes for CASSYGTKNTEAFF.

A few counts support this clonotype. The CDR3 nucleotides read TGCGCCAGCAGCATGACTAGCGGGAGGCGGGGAGATACGCAGTATTTT. Its translation is CASSMTSGRRGDTQYF. This chain connects TRBV5-1 to TRBJ2-3; 13 bases are shared with TRBD2. The CDR3 length is 16 residues. Germline CDR1 is SGHRS and CDR2 is YFSETQ. V lost 4 bases and J lost 5; bases outside the gene matches: 7.

The CDR3 DNA reads TGTGCCAGCAGCTTAGGATCAAGATCCACCGGGGAGCTGTTTTTT. Its translation is CASSLGSRSTGELFF. The rearrangement joins TRBV11-2 to TRBJ2-2, with no clear D. This CDR3 is 15 amino acids long. The V gene's germline CDR1 is SGHAT and CDR2 FQNNGV. Deletions cut 1 base from V and 4 bases from J, with 10 bases between.

The chain recombines TRBV6-5 with TRBJ2-7; 8 bases map to TRBD1. J lost 4 bases, V lost 0 bases, and 5 bases had no gene match. The germline V gene has CDR1 MNHEY and CDR2 SVGAGI. The CDR3 loop spans 15 amino acids. The CDR3 region is CASSYSTGVGYEQYF. For the CDR3, the DNA is TGTGCCAGCAGTTACTCGACAGGGGTGGGATACGAGCAGTACTTC.

This clonotype came up many times. The chain joins TRBV29-1 to TRBJ2-3; 8 bases match TRBD1. J gave up 6 bases and V 0 bases, and 5 bases lay outside the gene matches. The length of the CDR3 is 14 residues. CDR1 is SQVTM, CDR2 ANQGSEA, per germline. CDR3 sequence (DNA): TGCAGCGTTGAAGAGTCAGGGGGCCCCGATACGCAGTATTTT. It specifies CSVEESGGPDTQYF.

The J gene is TRBJ2-7, the V gene TRBV14, with 7 bases lining up with TRBD2. This CDR3 is built from 15 residues. The trim removed 3 bases at V and 3 bases at J, leaving 8 bases unmatched. The germline gives CDR1 SGHDN, CDR2 FVKESK. The CDR3 region is CASSHSVTSVYEQYF. Written as DNA, the CDR3 is TGTGCCAGCAGCCACAGTGTAACTAGCGTCTACGAGCAGTACTTC.

In its sample, this clonotype was seen many times. A junction boundary mismatches the germline segment, possibly from a read error. V is TRBV5-1 and J is TRBJ2-7; 7 nucleotides agree with TRBD1. Germline V gives CDR1 SGHRS, CDR2 YFSETQ. The CDR3 runs to 14 residues. The CDR3 sequence is CASSLRDSSYEQYF. For the CDR3, the DNA is TGTGCCAGCAGCCTCCGGGACAGCTCCTACGAGCAGTACTTC.

The chain has TRBV5-1 and TRBJ1-1; the D is unclear. CDR1 and CDR2 (germline): SGHRS, YFSETQ. Trimming shortened V by 3 bases and J by 1 base, and 16 bases separated the two germline ends. There are 16 residues in the CDR3. The CDR3 coding sequence is TGCGCCAGCAGCTCACTTGGCCTAGGGCAGAACACTGAAGCTTTCTTT. Translated: CASSSLGLGQNTEAFF.

The rearrangement joins TRBV2 to TRBJ2-7, with a weak D call TRBD1 (6 bases). The V gene's germline CDR1 is SNHLY and CDR2 FYNNEI. The V gene lost 7 bases and the J gene lost 2 bases, with 9 bases spanning the gap. CDR3 size: 12 residues. The DNA for the CDR3 is TGTGCCAGCATCAGGGGTCCCTACGAGCAGTACTTC. Translating it yields CASIRGPYEQYF.

At least ten counts were recorded for this clonotype. The chain recombines TRBV15 with TRBJ1-3; D not resolved. Trimming shortened V by 8 bases and J by 2 bases, and 13 bases separated the two germline ends. Germline V lookup: CDR1 LNHNV, CDR2 YYDKDF (reference sequence). CDR3 size: 14 residues. The CDR3 loop is CATGPGIAGNTIYF. CDR3 DNA: TGTGCCACCGGCCCGGGGATCGCTGGAAACACCATATATTTT.